This T cell receptor beta chain appears in the sequencing data of a study of response to subunit inactivated influenza vaccine. TCRdb reprocessed the RT-PCR reads via MiXCR and lists one record per CDR3 protein. The profile shows under 550,000 distinct CDR3 sequences, roughly 8.2% of them singletons. Sample: PBMCs from blood, taken about 24 months after vaccination. This TCR was sampled from a man aged 45 to 75 who received an inactivated influenza vaccine.

The CDR3 sequence is CASSLAEEGRGAPDEQFF. The CDR3 DNA is TGTGCCAGCAGTTTAGCGGAGGAGGGGCGCGGGGCTCCCGATGAGCAGTTCTTC. This chain connects TRBV12-3 or TRBV12-4 to TRBJ2-1; a possible D gene is TRBD2 (6 bases). Trimming took 0 bases from V and 8 from J, leaving 23 bases between them. The CDR3 spans 18 residues.